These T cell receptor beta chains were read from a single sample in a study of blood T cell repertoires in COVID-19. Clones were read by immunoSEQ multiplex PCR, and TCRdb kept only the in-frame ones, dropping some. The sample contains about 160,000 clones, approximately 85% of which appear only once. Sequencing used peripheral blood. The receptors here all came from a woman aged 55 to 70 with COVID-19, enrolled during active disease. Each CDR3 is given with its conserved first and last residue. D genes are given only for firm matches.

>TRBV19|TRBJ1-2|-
CASIPAGGSNYGYTF
TGTGCCAGTATCCCGGCGGGAGGATCTAACTATGGCTACACCTTC
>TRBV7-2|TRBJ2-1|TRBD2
CASSQTSGRASYNEQFF
TGTGCCAGCAGCCAGACTAGCGGGAGGGCCTCCTACAATGAGCAGTTCTTC
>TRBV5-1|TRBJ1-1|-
CASSLSMASNTEAFF
TGCGCCAGCAGCTTGAGTATGGCATCGAACACTGAAGCTTTCTTT
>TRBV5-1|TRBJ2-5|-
CASSLEDWNQETQYF
TGCGCCAGCAGCTTGGAGGACTGGAACCAAGAGACCCAGTACTTC
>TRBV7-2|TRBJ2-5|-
CASSLAQAGSETQYF
TGTGCCAGCAGCTTAGCGCAGGCTGGGTCGGAGACCCAGTACTTC
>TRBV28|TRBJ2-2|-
CASSSSGGLTGELFF
TGTGCCAGCAGTTCCTCCGGAGGACTCACCGGGGAGCTGTTTTTT
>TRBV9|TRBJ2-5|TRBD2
CASSVEVTSGNRETQYF
TGTGCCAGCAGCGTAGAGGTTACTAGCGGGAACCGGGAGACCCAGTACTTC
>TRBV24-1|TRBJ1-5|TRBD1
CATSDSRDRGTYSNQPQHF
TGTGCCACCAGTGATTCCCGGGACAGGGGGACTTATAGCAATCAGCCCCAGCATTTT
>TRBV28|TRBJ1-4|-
CASSATQGPNEKLFF
TGTGCCAGCAGTGCTACTCAGGGGCCCAATGAAAAACTGTTTTTT
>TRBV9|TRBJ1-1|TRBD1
CASSWLGTGKNTEAFF
TGTGCCAGCAGCTGGTTGGGGACAGGGAAGAACACTGAAGCTTTCTTT
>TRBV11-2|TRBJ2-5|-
CASSLRETQYF
TGTGCCAGCAGCTTACGTGAGACCCAGTACTTC
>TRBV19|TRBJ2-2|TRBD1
CASQTGFPNTGELFF
TGTGCCAGCCAGACAGGGTTCCCGAACACCGGGGAGCTGTTTTTT
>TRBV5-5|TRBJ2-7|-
CASSPEASSYEQYF
TGTGCCAGCAGCCCTGAGGCTAGCTCCTACGAGCAGTACTTC
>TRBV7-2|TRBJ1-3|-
CASSSQTAGNTIYF
TGTGCCAGCAGCTCCCAGACAGCTGGAAACACCATATATTTT